A single sample is the source of the 2 T cell receptor beta chains below, sequenced in a study of T cells after yellow fever vaccination. TCRdb re-called the 5' RACE reads with MiXCR, one entry per CDR3 protein. The sample lists a few hundred thousand distinct CDR3 sequences, under 9% occurring once. The material sequenced was CD4+ T cells sorted from PBMCs, taken 5 days after the yellow fever booster vaccination. The source of these receptors is a man aged 18 to 30 who received the YFV17D yellow fever vaccine.

The CDR3 sequence: CASSERGVYNEQFF. CDR3 nucleotides: TGTGCCAGCAGTGAACGAGGGGTCTACAATGAGCAGTTCTTC. V usage is TRBV2 and J usage is TRBJ2-1; D tentatively fits TRBD1 or TRBD2 (5 bases each). CDR1 and CDR2 (germline): SNHLY, FYNNEI. Between the trimmed V and J ends, which lost 2 bases and 3 bases, there was a span of 8 bases. The CDR3 has 14 residues.

This clonotype came up many times. The V gene is TRBV21-1, the J gene TRBJ2-7. TRBV21-1 is marked as a pseudogene. The CDR3 has 11 residues. The CDR3 DNA follows: TGTGCCAGCAGCAGAGACAGTGGGCAGTACGTC. It yields the protein CASSRDSGQYV.